This TCR beta chain appears in the sequencing data of a study of response to subunit inactivated influenza vaccine. General study points: Every seasonal influenza vaccination brings in few new T cells, the authors suggested.

This clonotype was seen repeatedly, ten times or more. Its antigen remains unidentified. CDR3 length equals 15 residues. The germline gives CDR1 SQVTM, CDR2 ANQGSEA. V dropped 0 bases and J dropped 4 bases, with 15 bases sitting between them. TCRdb re-analysed the RT-PCR reads in MiXCR, keeping a single row per CDR3 protein. The data show roughly 650,000 distinct CDR3 sequences, about 15% seen once. The rearrangement links TRBV29-1 to TRBJ1-2; unclear D gene. This sequence was found in a middle-aged man who received an inactivated influenza vaccine. The sample was PBMCs from blood, taken 14 to 15 days before vaccination. The CDR3 loop is CSVEDPQTNSYGYTF. The CDR3 DNA is TGCAGCGTTGAAGATCCGCAGACAAATAGCTATGGCTACACCTTC.